This passage covers 24 T cell receptor beta chains from one sample sequenced in a study of cytomegalovirus exposure and HLA in healthy donors. This PCR relied on a set of 60 Vbeta primers and 13 Jbeta primers. The assay was immunoSEQ multiplex PCR, and TCRdb's table has in-frame clones only and misses some. The table lists some 67,000 clones, around 80% of them singletons. Sequencing input: PBMCs. The origin of the receptors is a man aged 35 to 55 in good health and CMV-seronegative.

The chain recombines TRBV2 with TRBJ2-5, with D perhaps matching TRBD2 (6 bases). This CDR3 is built from 15 residues. Germline lookup yields CDR1 SNHLY and CDR2 FYNNEI. V was pared by 5 bases and J by 1 base, with 14 bases between. The CDR3 here is CASSSRSGGQETQYF. CDR3 nucleotide sequence: TGTGCCAGCAGTTCCCGGTCCGGGGGCCAAGAGACCCAGTACTTC.

J is TRBJ2-2 and V is TRBV19; 13 bases fit TRBD2. Germline V lookup: CDR1 LNHDA, CDR2 SQIVND (reference sequence). The length of the CDR3 is 14 residues. J was trimmed by 7 bases and V by 7 bases; bases with no gene match: 3. The CDR3 reads CASKGLAGVGELFF. CDR3 coding DNA: TGTGCCAGTAAAGGACTAGCGGGGGTCGGGGAGCTGTTTTTT.

This clone was recorded a few times. The V call is TRBV7-9, the J call TRBJ2-2, with D tentatively TRBD1 (5 bases). The germline V and J ends were trimmed by 5 bases and 0 bases, with 13 bases remaining between them. The CDR3 is made up of 16 amino acids. Germline V gene lookup returns CDR1 SEHNR and CDR2 FQNEAQ (reference sequence). The CDR3 DNA reads TGTGCCAGCAGCCCTCAAGGGGTAGCGAACACCGGGGAGCTGTTTTTT. It is translated as CASSPQGVANTGELFF.

For the CDR3, the DNA is TGTGCCAGCAGCCCTCTCGGGTTGGATGGCTACACCTTC. It translates to CASSPLGLDGYTF. This sequence joins TRBV5-6 and TRBJ1-2; D call uncertain. The CDR3 loop spans 13 amino acids. The V gene lost 4 bases and the J gene lost 6 bases, with 13 bases spanning the gap. The germline gives CDR1 SGHDT, CDR2 YYEEEE.

The rearrangement uses TRBV19 and TRBJ2-2, with 8 nucleotides matching TRBD1. This CDR3 is 14 amino acids long. Germline CDR1 reads LNHDA; CDR2 reads SQIVND (reference sequence). Trimming took 6 bases from V and 5 from J; bases not matched to a gene: 5. In DNA, the CDR3 is TGTGCCAGTAGCGCGGGACAGGAGACCGGGGAGCTGTTTTTT. It is translated as CASSAGQETGELFF.

This sequence joins TRBV18 and TRBJ2-3, with a tentative D call TRBD1 (6 bases). CDR1 and CDR2 from the germline V gene are KGHSH and LQKENI. Trimming removed 5 bases from V and 4 bases from J, with 16 bases in between. The CDR3 is 15 residues long. CDR3: CASSSSRGMADTQYF. CDR3 in DNA: TGTGCCAGCTCATCCTCCAGGGGCATGGCAGATACGCAGTATTTT.

This clone came up a few times. The rearrangement links TRBV5-6 to TRBJ1-2, with D possibly being TRBD1 (6 bases). V shed 7 bases and J shed 6 bases, with 22 bases lying between them. The V gene's germline CDR1 is SGHDT and CDR2 YYEEEE. This CDR3 spans 15 amino acids. The CDR3 protein is CASSSPSGGRDGYTF. CDR3 bases: TGTGCCAGCTCTAGTCCATCGGGGGGCCGGGATGGCTACACCTTC.

The V call is TRBV1, the J call TRBJ2-7; the D call TRBD2 from the table was never checked on the DNA. TRBV1 is flagged as a pseudogene. The CDR3 is 20 amino acids. CDR3 sequence: CTSSQVVGQERTSGSSEQYF. The CDR3, as DNA: TGCACCAGCAGCCAAGTGGTCGGGCAGGAAAGGACTAGCGGGAGTAGCGAGCAGTACTTC.

The chain recombines TRBV27 with TRBJ2-7; possible D gene TRBD1, 8 bases. CDR3 length: 18 amino acids. Germline CDR1 reads MNHEY; CDR2 reads SMNVEV (reference sequence). V was pared by 2 bases and J by 6 bases, with 26 bases between. CDR3 in amino acids: CASSLMAGGASGGREQYF. CDR3 in DNA: TGTGCCAGCAGTTTAATGGCAGGGGGCGCGTCGGGGGGCCGCGAGCAGTACTTC.

The chain carries TRBV14 and TRBJ2-2; 10 positions match TRBD1. CDR1 is SGHDN and CDR2 is FVKESK in the germline V gene. Trimming removed 4 bases from V and 5 bases from J; junction bases left unmatched: 1. This CDR3 is built from 14 residues. Here the CDR3 reads CASSRQGATGELFF. The CDR3 DNA reads as TGTGCCAGCAGCCGACAGGGGGCTACCGGGGAGCTGTTTTTT.

This rearrangement joins TRBV2 to TRBJ2-3; TRBD1 aligns across 8 bases. The CDR3 has 16 residues. The germline gives CDR1 SNHLY, CDR2 FYNNEI. V dropped 6 bases and J dropped 2; count of bases not matched to a gene: 10. The CDR3 bases are TGTGCCAGCAGGGACAGGGTGGGGGGTTTCACAGATACGCAGTATTTT. It codes for CASRDRVGGFTDTQYF.

Here the CDR3 reads CASTGTADMNTEAFF. The CDR3 DNA sequence: TGCGCCAGCACCGGGACAGCAGATATGAACACTGAAGCTTTCTTT. This sequence joins TRBV10-1 and TRBJ1-1; TRBD1 matches 7 bases. Germline V gene sequence: CDR1 WNHNN, CDR2 SYGVQD (reference sequence). Trimming took 7 bases from V and 0 from J; bases not matched to a gene: 8. CDR3 length: 15 residues.

This clone was observed once. This chain connects TRBV5-1 to TRBJ2-2; TRBD1 agrees at 9 bases. The germline gives CDR1 SGHRS, CDR2 YFSETQ. This CDR3 is built from 15 residues. V dropped 7 bases and J dropped 4; count of bases not matched to a gene: 8. Written as DNA, the CDR3 is TGCGCCAGCTCGCCGGGACAGGGACGCACCGGGGAGCTGTTTTTT. Residues: CASSPGQGRTGELFF.

This clone was found a few times. The rearrangement uses TRBV6-5 and TRBJ1-1; TRBD1 is a possible D gene (5 bases). The CDR3 spans 14 residues. Trimming stripped 3 bases from V and 1 base from J, with 9 bases between. Germline V gene data show CDR1 as MNHEY and CDR2 as SVGAGI. CDR3 protein: CASSYQGGNTEAFF. In DNA, the CDR3 is TGTGCCAGCAGTTATCAGGGAGGGAACACTGAAGCTTTCTTT.

The chain joins TRBV5-1 to TRBJ2-2; 10 bases line up with TRBD1. The germline gives CDR1 SGHRS, CDR2 YFSETQ. This CDR3 has 14 residues. V was pared by 4 bases and J by 6 bases, with 3 bases of the junction left unmatched. CDR3 loop: CASSAGTGAGELFF. CDR3 nucleotides: TGCGCCAGCAGCGCGGGGACAGGGGCCGGGGAGCTGTTTTTT.

This clone has a handful of counts. The CDR3 sequence: CATWGDRDNEKLFF. DNA for the CDR3: TGTGCCACTTGGGGGGACAGGGATAATGAAAAACTGTTTTTT. The J gene is TRBJ1-4, the V gene TRBV6-6, with 9 positions matching TRBD1. The V gene's germline CDR1 is MNHNY and CDR2 SVGAGI (reference sequence). The ends lost 10 bases at V and 4 bases at J; junction bases unmatched: 7. The CDR3 totals 14 residues.

This clone was found a few times. CDR3 sequence: CASSPSGSGTDTQYF. CDR3 DNA: TGTGCCAGCAGCCCTAGCGGGAGCGGAACAGATACGCAGTATTTT. The chain has TRBV28 and TRBJ2-3, with 10 positions matching TRBD2. V gave up 6 bases and J gave up 3 bases; unmatched junction bases: 6. Germline CDR1 and CDR2: MDHEN and SYDVKM. This CDR3 region has 15 residues.

This clone appeared a few times. This likely reflects a read error, since a far larger clone is one base away. This chain uses TRBV5-8 with TRBJ2-7; maybe TRBD2 (6 bases). The germline CDR1 and CDR2 sequences are SGHTS and YDEGEE. V lost 2 bases to trimming and J lost 7 bases, with 16 bases between them. This CDR3 is 14 amino acids long. In DNA, the CDR3 is TGTGCCAGCAGCTTCCGGGAGACCTACAATGAGCAGTACTTC. This translates into CASSFRETYNEQYF.

The gene calls are TRBV7-6 and TRBJ1-4, with D perhaps matching TRBD1 (5 bases). The CDR3 runs 15 residues. V lost 0 bases to trimming and J lost 3 bases, with 8 bases between them. Germline CDR1 and CDR2: SGHVS and FNYEAQ. CDR3 in amino acids: CASSLAGAPNEKLFF. CDR3 coding DNA: TGTGCCAGCAGCTTAGCAGGGGCTCCTAATGAAAAACTGTTTTTT.

There are a few counts of this clone. The chain is built from TRBV15 and TRBJ1-4; a possible D gene is TRBD1 (5 bases). This CDR3 region has 14 residues. Germline V gives CDR1 LNHNV, CDR2 YYDKDF (reference sequence). The V end was cut by 5 bases, the J end by 3 bases, with 10 bases between. CDR3 DNA sequence: TGTGCCACCAGCCAGGGAATTGCTAATGAAAAACTGTTTTTT. Translating gives CATSQGIANEKLFF.

The chain employs TRBV18 and TRBJ2-5; 9 positions match TRBD1. This CDR3 is 14 amino acids long. With V trimmed by 4 bases and J by 4 bases, 4 bases remained unmatched. The germline V gene has CDR1 KGHSH and CDR2 LQKENI. The CDR3: CASSLTGGRETQYF. In nucleotides, the CDR3 is TGTGCCAGCTCACTCACAGGGGGCAGAGAGACCCAGTACTTC.

This chain uses TRBV10-2 with TRBJ1-5; a possible D gene is TRBD1 (6 bases). Germline lookup yields CDR1 WSHSY and CDR2 SAAADI. CDR3 length: 14 residues. Trimming removed 6 bases from V and 4 bases from J, with 13 bases in between. The CDR3 DNA follows: TGCGCCAGCAGCGACAGGACGCTGAATCAGCCCCAGCATTTT. This codes for CASSDRTLNQPQHF.

This chain links TRBV19 with TRBJ1-6; the D gene is possibly TRBD1 (6 bases). This CDR3 has 14 amino acids. In germline, CDR1 is LNHDA, CDR2 SQIVND (reference sequence). The ends were cut back, 8 bases at V and 10 bases at J, with 18 bases in the middle. DNA of the CDR3: TGTGCCAGTGAAAGAGGGGGTCAGCGGTCACCCCTCCACTTT. This codes for CASERGGQRSPLHF.

V usage is TRBV19 and J usage is TRBJ1-1; 8 bases match TRBD1. Unmatched junction bases numbered 11, after V lost 5 bases and J lost 6 bases. CDR1 is LNHDA, CDR2 SQIVND, per germline (reference sequence). CDR3 length equals 15 residues. CDR3 protein: CASSRNWQGASEAFF. In DNA form, the CDR3 reads TGTGCCAGTAGTCGTAATTGGCAGGGGGCCTCTGAAGCTTTCTTT.